This is a list of T cell receptor beta chains from one sample in a study of shared clonotypes between healthy human individuals. Produced via immunoSEQ multiplex PCR; TCRdb's table is partial and in-frame only. The table shows some 2,500,000 clones, with less than 95% occurring only once. The source material was naive CD4+ T cells from PBMCs. These receptors all stem from a man aged 18 to 35 in good health. Some clones in this sample may be carry-over from other donors' samples. Each CDR3 is given with its conserved first and last residue. Each record gives: CDR3 length, V gene, D gene, J gene, clone size, CDR3 protein, CDR3 DNA. The D gene is left open where the match is weak. For some rows the clone size is stated as once, few or many, or as a class when expanded; others skip it.

15	TRBV10-1	TRBD2	TRBJ2-7	few	CASSEGTSASYEQYF	TGCGCCAGCAGTGAAGGGACTAGCGCGTCCTACGAGCAGTACTTC
14	TRBV6-1	.	TRBJ1-2	once	CASSDTGTSRGYTF	TGTGCCAGCAGTGATACTGGGACCAGCCGCGGCTACACCTTC
13	TRBV6-5	.	TRBJ1-5	.	CASSGARGQPQHF	TGTGCCAGCAGCGGGGCCCGGGGTCAGCCCCAGCATTTT
15	TRBV7-9	.	TRBJ1-6	once	CASSLGAGEDSPLHF	TGTGCCAGCAGCTTAGGTGCAGGGGAGGATTCACCCCTCCACTTT
13	TRBV18	TRBD2	TRBJ2-5	.	CASSPGLGETQYF	TGTGCCAGCTCACCCGGACTAGGGGAGACCCAGTACTTC
13	TRBV7-9	.	TRBJ2-7	.	CASSLRGVYEQYF	TGTGCCAGCAGCTTGCGGGGAGTCTACGAGCAGTACTTC
15	TRBV5-8	.	TRBJ1-4	.	CASSPRGRNNEKLFF	TGTGCCAGCAGCCCCCGGGGGCGGAATAATGAAAAACTGTTTTTT
15	TRBV6-1	.	TRBJ2-7	.	CASSESLQRTYEQYF	TGTGCCAGCAGTGAATCATTACAGCGTACCTACGAGCAGTACTTC
15	TRBV4-1	.	TRBJ2-5	once	CASSQAKDSQETQYF	TGCGCCAGCAGCCAAGCGAAGGACAGTCAAGAGACCCAGTACTTC
15	TRBV19	.	TRBJ1-1	.	CASWSLTGRNTEAFF	TGTGCCAGTTGGTCGCTGACAGGCAGGAACACTGAAGCTTTCTTT
12	TRBV6-6	.	TRBJ1-1	.	CASMAGTPEAFF	TGTGCCAGCATGGCGGGAACCCCTGAAGCTTTCTTT
17	TRBV28	TRBD2	TRBJ2-1	.	CASSLWGLAGGNNEQFF	TGTGCCAGCAGTTTATGGGGACTAGCGGGAGGGAACAATGAGCAGTTCTTC
12	TRBV10-3	.	TRBJ2-3	.	CAISDPSDTQYF	TGTGCCATCAGTGACCCTTCCGATACGCAGTATTTT
14	TRBV25-1	TRBD1	TRBJ2-5	once	CASSDSGGKETQYF	TGTGCCAGCAGTGATTCAGGGGGCAAAGAGACCCAGTACTTC
15	TRBV28	.	TRBJ2-4	.	CASSSIGQAGNIQYF	TGTGCCAGCAGTTCGATCGGACAAGCTGGTAACATTCAGTACTTC
15	TRBV7-9	.	TRBJ1-4	once	CASSLEDMANEKLFF	TGTGCCAGCAGCTTAGAAGACATGGCTAATGAAAAACTGTTTTTT
16	TRBV28	.	TRBJ1-5	.	CASSRLEWGGMPAQHF	TGTGCCAGCAGCCGGTTGGAGTGGGGGGGGATGCCAGCCCAGCATTTT
13	TRBV6-6	.	TRBJ1-1	.	CASSYGWRTEAFF	TGTGCCAGCAGTTACGGGTGGCGGACTGAAGCTTTCTTT
12	TRBV6-1	.	TRBJ1-2	.	CASRGTHYGYTF	TGTGCCAGCCGCGGGACACACTATGGCTACACCTTC
14	TRBV29-1	TRBD1	TRBJ2-7	.	CSVGLTGNYYEQYF	TGCAGCGTCGGATTGACAGGGAACTACTACGAGCAGTACTTC
13	TRBV6-5	.	TRBJ1-1	few	CASSYSSTAEAFF	TGTGCCAGCAGTTACTCCTCGACAGCCGAAGCTTTCTTT
18	TRBV19	.	TRBJ1-2	.	CASSPKAGGPDRLYGYTF	TGTGCCAGTAGCCCCAAGGCCGGGGGTCCGGACAGACTCTATGGCTACACCTTC
16	TRBV6-6	.	TRBJ2-2	.	CASSLGGRVNTGELFF	TGTGCCAGCAGTTTGGGGGGCCGGGTTAACACCGGGGAGCTGTTTTTT
15	TRBV2	.	TRBJ2-1	.	CASSVIPQGANEQFF	TGTGCCAGCAGTGTGATCCCACAGGGTGCAAATGAGCAGTTCTTC
13	TRBV19	.	TRBJ2-5	few	CASSIMARETQYF	TGTGCCAGTAGTATAATGGCGAGGGAGACCCAGTACTTC
13	TRBV18	.	TRBJ1-1	.	CASSPSPGTEAFF	TGTGCCAGCTCACCCTCCCCGGGCACTGAAGCTTTCTTT
13	TRBV7-3	.	TRBJ1-5	.	CASSHRTEQPQHF	TGTGCCAGCAGCCACAGGACGGAGCAGCCCCAGCATTTT
15	TRBV28	TRBD1	TRBJ1-2	.	CASSTWSGTEYGYTF	TGTGCCAGCAGTACCTGGTCAGGGACAGAATATGGCTACACCTTC
18	TRBV4-3	TRBD2	TRBJ2-2	.	CASSQDRSAGPNTGELFF	TGCGCCAGCAGCCAAGATCGCTCAGCGGGGCCGAACACCGGGGAGCTGTTTTTT
16	TRBV6-1	.	TRBJ2-5	.	CASSDASRASPETQYF	TGTGCCAGCAGTGATGCTTCTCGGGCTAGCCCGGAGACCCAGTACTTC
12	TRBV4-2	.	TRBJ2-7	.	CASSSTRGEQYF	TGTGCCAGCAGCTCTACGAGGGGCGAGCAGTACTTC
15	TRBV9	.	TRBJ2-6	.	CASSVRSSGANVLTF	TGTGCCAGCAGCGTTAGAAGCTCTGGGGCCAACGTCCTGACTTTC
14	TRBV6-1	.	TRBJ1-1	.	CASSEGSSNTEAFF	TGTGCCAGCAGTGAGGGTAGTTCGAACACTGAAGCTTTCTTT
13	TRBV27	.	TRBJ1-2	.	CASSLGPAYGYTF	TGTGCCAGCAGTTTGGGCCCGGCCTATGGCTACACCTTC
15	TRBV7-9	TRBD2	TRBJ2-2	.	CASSVSGRNTGELFF	TGTGCCAGCAGCGTAAGCGGGAGGAACACCGGGGAGCTGTTTTTT
17	TRBV4-2	.	TRBJ1-5	.	CASSESLRSLSNQPQHF	TGTGCCAGCAGCGAGAGCTTAAGGTCACTGAGCAATCAGCCCCAGCATTTT
14	TRBV5-1	.	TRBJ2-5	.	CASSLGASTETQYF	TGCGCCAGCAGCTTGGGAGCGAGTACTGAGACCCAGTACTTC
14	TRBV29-1	.	TRBJ2-7	.	CSPKHGLPTYEQYF	TGCAGCCCCAAGCACGGCCTGCCTACCTACGAGCAGTACTTC
14	TRBV6-6	.	TRBJ2-3	.	CASSSRGTTDTQYF	TGTGCCAGCAGTTCTCGGGGGACCACAGATACGCAGTATTTT
14	TRBV29-1	.	TRBJ1-2	.	CSVEARGLNYGYTF	TGCAGCGTTGAAGCCAGGGGTCTTAACTATGGCTACACCTTC
14	TRBV4-3	.	TRBJ2-1	.	CASSQDRSYNEQFF	TGCGCCAGCAGCCAAGATCGTTCCTACAATGAGCAGTTCTTC
12	TRBV29-1	.	TRBJ2-4	once	CSVTAGKNIQYF	TGCAGCGTTACGGCGGGCAAAAACATTCAGTACTTC
15	TRBV6-5	TRBD1	TRBJ2-5	.	CASSYDRGVQETQYF	TGTGCCAGCAGTTACGACAGGGGAGTCCAAGAGACCCAGTACTTC
14	TRBV19	TRBD1	TRBJ2-2	.	CASSLETGAGELFF	TGTGCCAGTAGTCTTGAGACAGGGGCCGGGGAGCTGTTTTTT
13	TRBV19	TRBD1	TRBJ2-7	.	CASSRQGDYEQYF	TGTGCCAGTAGCAGACAGGGGGATTACGAGCAGTACTTC
16	TRBV11-1	.	TRBJ2-7	.	CASTAGKGLFFHEQYF	TGTGCCAGCACGGCAGGGAAGGGCCTTTTCTTCCACGAGCAGTACTTC
15	TRBV19	.	TRBJ1-1	once	CASSIVGGATTEAFF	TGTGCCAGTAGTATTGTTGGGGGAGCGACGACTGAAGCTTTCTTT
12	TRBV7-9	.	TRBJ1-2	.	CASSLETGGYTF	TGTGCCAGCAGCTTAGAAACGGGTGGCTACACCTTC
16	TRBV19	TRBD1	TRBJ1-5	.	CASKWDRGGSGQPQHF	TGTGCCAGTAAGTGGGACAGGGGGGGTTCGGGTCAGCCCCAGCATTTT
13	TRBV18	.	TRBJ2-5	.	CASSPRREETQYF	TGTGCCAGCTCACCGAGGAGAGAAGAGACCCAGTACTTC
15	TRBV6-5	.	TRBJ2-7	.	CASSYMAGSPYEQYF	TGTGCCAGCAGTTACATGGCGGGGTCCCCCTACGAGCAGTACTTC
13	TRBV28	.	TRBJ1-2	.	CASSRVGGNGYTF	TGTGCCAGCAGTCGGGTTGGGGGCAATGGCTACACCTTC
11	TRBV2	.	TRBJ2-3	.	CASSSGDTQYF	TGTGCCAGCAGTAGCGGAGATACGCAGTATTTT
14	TRBV6-1	.	TRBJ1-4	.	CASSKTGGDEKLFF	TGTGCCAGCAGTAAGACGGGGGGTGATGAAAAACTGTTTTTT
16	TRBV12-5	.	TRBJ2-2	once	CASGPDRPKNTGELFF	TGTGCTAGTGGCCCGGACCGACCAAAGAACACCGGGGAGCTGTTTTTT
12	TRBV29-1	TRBD1	TRBJ1-1	.	CSVAQGGTEAFF	TGCAGCGTTGCTCAGGGGGGGACTGAAGCTTTCTTT
14	TRBV2	TRBD1	TRBJ1-2	.	CASSEQGGIYGYTF	TGTGCCAGCAGTGAACAGGGGGGGATCTATGGCTACACCTTC
15	TRBV7-2	TRBD1	TRBJ2-5	.	CASSSQTGVQETQYF	TGTGCCAGCAGCTCGCAGACAGGGGTACAAGAGACCCAGTACTTC
17	TRBV5-4	.	TRBJ1-3	.	CASSSRQDTLSGNTIYF	TGTGCCAGCAGCTCAAGACAGGACACTCTCTCTGGAAACACCATATATTTT
14	TRBV11-2	TRBD2	TRBJ2-3	once	CASSLLAGHGTQYF	TGTGCCAGCAGCTTATTAGCGGGGCACGGTACGCAGTATTTT